The clone carrying this T cell receptor beta chain appeared many times. Its target is not known. Per the germline V gene, CDR1 is DFQATT and CDR2 is SNEGSKA (reference sequence). This CDR3 comprises 14 residues. Trimming took 6 bases from V and 1 from J, leaving 15 bases between them. This sample stems from a study of neurological immune-mediated disorders. About the research overall: The roughly 34 patients with multiple sclerosis comprised about 31 relapsing-remitting cases and 3 secondary progressive cases.

As for the cDNA, it was generated by 5'RACE with 10-nucleotide random UMIs. TCRdb recomputed calls from the 5' RACE reads with MiXCR, one row per CDR3 protein. Here the sample spans more than 45,000 distinct CDR3 sequences, 4.2% being singletons. Study-wide results and limits: Clinical features showed no association with the multiple sclerosis repertoire cluster, and MRI features showed none either.

This TCR was recovered from a man aged 45 to 65 with multiple sclerosis. Input material: PBMCs. The chain uses TRBV20-1 and TRBJ1-1; D gene ambiguous. CDR3 coding DNA: TGCAGTGCCCAAAAACCTACAGCGAACACTGAAGCTTTCTTT. It encodes CSAQKPTANTEAFF.